This entry lists 16 T cell receptor beta chains sequenced from one sample in a study of T cells in Graves' hyperthyroidism and ophthalmopathy. RNA transcripts gave rise to amplified TCR beta CDR3 regions. TCR CDR3 underwent first-round RT-PCR with the HTBI primer set. TCRdb re-analysed the multiplex PCR reads in MiXCR, keeping a single row per CDR3 protein. The sample lists more than 300,000 distinct CDR3 sequences, approximately 14% occurring once. The sequencing input was blood. The source is a woman under 40 with Graves' ophthalmopathy.

This clonotype showed up many times. The chain carries TRBV12-3 or TRBV12-4 and TRBJ2-1; 8 bases are a match to TRBD2. With V trimmed by 4 bases and J by 1 base, 9 bases remained unmatched. The CDR3 sequence is 17 residues long. In DNA form, the CDR3 reads TGTGCCAGCAGTTCCAACCGGGGGGGCATGTCCTACAATGAGCAGTTCTTC. Translation: CASSSNRGGMSYNEQFF.

This clonotype was counted ten times or more. This chain links TRBV2 with TRBJ2-7, with 8 positions matching TRBD1. CDR1 and CDR2 from the germline V gene are SNHLY and FYNNEI. The CDR3 is 15 amino acids. With V trimmed by 7 bases and J by 2 bases, 10 bases remained unmatched. In nucleotides, the CDR3 is TGTGCCAGCATTCCATCTCCGGGACAGGCCTACGAGCAGTACTTC. Residues: CASIPSPGQAYEQYF.

Points on this clonotype: One base away lies a much larger clone, so this may be a sequencing read error. CDR3 residues: CASNSYGSENTGELFF. In DNA form, the CDR3 reads TGTGCCAGCAACTCCTATGGGTCGGAGAACACCGGGGAGCTGTTTTTT. The chain couples TRBV9 to TRBJ2-2; D ambiguous. V shed 6 bases and J shed 1 base, with 16 bases lying between them. The CDR3 loop spans 16 amino acids. From germline, CDR1 is SGDLS and CDR2 YYNGEE.

This clonotype was counted ten times or more. The chain joins TRBV12-3 or TRBV12-4 to TRBJ1-6; 7 bases agree with TRBD1. Trimming took 5 bases from V and 0 from J; bases not matched to a gene: 10. The CDR3 runs 18 residues. The CDR3 here is CASSPTGPTSSYNSPLHF. CDR3 nucleotides: TGTGCCAGCAGTCCGACAGGGCCTACGAGCTCCTATAATTCACCCCTCCACTTT.

This chain links TRBV12-3 or TRBV12-4 with TRBJ1-2; unclear D gene. The V gene lost 5 bases and the J gene lost 1 base, with 5 bases spanning the gap. The CDR3 has 12 residues. CDR3 nucleotide sequence: TGTGCCAGCAGTGCCAATAACTATGGCTACACCTTC. Translating gives CASSANNYGYTF.

At least ten counts were recorded for this clonotype. The chain employs TRBV19 and TRBJ1-1; D is perhaps TRBD1 (5 bases). The CDR3 has 14 amino acids. Germline V lookup: CDR1 LNHDA, CDR2 SQIVND (reference sequence). Trimming took 4 bases from V and 5 from J, leaving 14 bases between them. The CDR3 DNA reads as TGTGCCAGTAGTAGCTCGGGGCGGGGAACTGAAGCTTTCTTT. Translation gives CASSSSGRGTEAFF.

Of note for this clonotype: At one end the junction does not follow the germline gene, possibly because of a read error. The chain uses TRBV7-2 and TRBJ2-4; D unclear. Germline loops: CDR1 SGHTA, CDR2 FQGNSA. The CDR3 totals 12 residues. CDR3 residues: CASSVAKNIQYF. In DNA form, the CDR3 reads TGTGCCAGCAGCGTAGCCAAAAACATTCAGTACTTC.

For this clonotype: A much larger clonotype is one base distant, so this may be a read error. CDR3 protein: CTSSLLKSPLHF. CDR3 nucleotide sequence: TGTACCAGCAGTCTTCTCAAATCACCCCTCCACTTT. The chain combines TRBV28 with TRBJ1-6; D call uncertain. CDR1 is MDHEN, CDR2 SYDVKM, per germline. CDR3 size: 12 residues.

This clonotype was seen many times. The chain links TRBV12-3 or TRBV12-4 to TRBJ2-7; D unclear. The CDR3 runs to 16 residues. Deletions cut 0 bases from V and 3 bases from J, with 15 bases between. For the CDR3, the DNA is TGTGCCAGCAGTTTAGCAATTTTAACAGCTAACTACGAGCAGTACTTC. It encodes CASSLAILTANYEQYF.

The sample holds many counts of this clonotype. The chain has TRBV28 and TRBJ1-5; D is uncertain. Germline CDR1 is MDHEN and CDR2 is SYDVKM. Trimming took 1 base from V and 0 from J, leaving 10 bases between them. The CDR3 is 16 amino acids. CDR3 DNA: TGTGCCAGCAGTTTATCGACACTGGATAGCAATCAGCCCCAGCATTTT. Amino acids: CASSLSTLDSNQPQHF. Using reference TRBV28 and TRBJ1-5 for the parts outside the CDR3, the full variable domain is DVKVTQSSRYLVKRTGEKVFLECVQDMDHENMFWYRQDPGLGLRLIYFSYDVKMKEKGDIPEGYSVSREKKERFSLILESASTNQTSMYLCASSLSTLDSNQPQHFGDGTRLSIL.

The sample holds many counts of this clonotype. This sequence joins TRBV20-1 and TRBJ2-5; tentatively, D is TRBD2 (6 bases). There are 14 residues in the CDR3. Germline V CDR1 and CDR2: DFQATT, SNEGSKA (reference sequence). The V end was cut by 5 bases, the J end by 6 bases, with 19 bases between. CDR3 sequence reads: CSAPMGVGGKTQYF. In DNA, the CDR3 is TGCAGTGCTCCGATGGGTGTCGGGGGAAAGACCCAGTACTTC.

The chain carries TRBV12-3 or TRBV12-4 and TRBJ2-1, with 8 nucleotides matching TRBD2. Trimming took 4 bases from V and 3 from J; bases not matched to a gene: 8. The CDR3 runs to 16 residues. Here the CDR3 DNA reads TGTGCCAGCAGTTGGGATTTAGCGGGGAACTACAATGAGCAGTTCTTC. Its protein product is CASSWDLAGNYNEQFF.

This clonotype was seen at least ten times. The V call is TRBV12-3 or TRBV12-4, the J call TRBJ2-3, with D tentatively TRBD2 (6 bases). V gave up 5 bases and J gave up 8 bases, with 20 bases separating them. The CDR3 loop spans 15 amino acids. This CDR3 reads CASSRSGLPSSTQYF. The DNA of the CDR3 is TGTGCCAGCAGTCGCTCGGGACTCCCGAGCAGTACGCAGTATTTT.

The chain couples TRBV5-1 to TRBJ2-3; weak D call: TRBD1 (6 bases). The CDR3 has 19 amino acids. The germline CDR1 and CDR2 sequences are SGHRS and YFSETQ. Trimming removed 1 base from V and 2 bases from J, with 23 bases in between. The CDR3 here is CASSLIQGSASFVTDTQYF. The CDR3 DNA is TGCGCCAGCAGCTTGATTCAGGGGTCCGCCTCTTTTGTCACAGATACGCAGTATTTT.

This clonotype was found a few times. The chain joins TRBV13 to TRBJ2-1; 11 nucleotides match TRBD2. V lost 3 bases, J lost 4 bases, and 5 bases stayed unmatched. This CDR3 comprises 16 residues. Germline assignment: CDR1 PRHDT and CDR2 FYEKMQ (reference sequence). DNA of the CDR3: TGTGCCAGCAGCTTGAGGGTAGCGGGGGGGTACAATGAGCAGTTCTTC. Translating gives CASSLRVAGGYNEQFF.

This clonotype was seen ten or more times. V is TRBV27 and J is TRBJ2-7; TRBD1 matches at 11 bases. The V segment lost 4 bases and the J segment 6 bases; nucleotides outside the gene matches: 5. This CDR3 has 14 amino acids. Germline CDR1 and CDR2: MNHEY and SMNVEV (reference sequence). Here the CDR3 reads CASSSRDRGGEQYF. The CDR3 DNA sequence: TGTGCCAGCAGTTCACGGGACAGGGGGGGCGAGCAGTACTTC.